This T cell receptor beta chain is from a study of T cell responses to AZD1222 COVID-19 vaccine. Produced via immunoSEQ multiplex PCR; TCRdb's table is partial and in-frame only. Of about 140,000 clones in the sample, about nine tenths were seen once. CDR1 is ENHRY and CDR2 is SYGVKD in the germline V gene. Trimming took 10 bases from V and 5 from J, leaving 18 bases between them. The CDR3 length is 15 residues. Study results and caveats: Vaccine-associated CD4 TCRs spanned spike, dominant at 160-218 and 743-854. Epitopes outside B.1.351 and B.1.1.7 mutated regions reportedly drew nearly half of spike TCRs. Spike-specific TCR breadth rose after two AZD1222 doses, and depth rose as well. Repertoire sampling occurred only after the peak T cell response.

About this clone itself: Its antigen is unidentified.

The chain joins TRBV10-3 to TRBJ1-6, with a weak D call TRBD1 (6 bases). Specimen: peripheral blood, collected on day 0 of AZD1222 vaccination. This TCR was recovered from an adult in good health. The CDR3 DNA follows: TGTGCCACCCGGGCGGGGGGCTCTGATAATTCACCCCTCCACTTT. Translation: CATRAGGSDNSPLHF.